This TCR beta chain was identified during a study of beta chain features in type 1 diabetes. Study-level findings and limits: When Type 1 diabetes patients were examined, their TCRB CDR3s proved moderately but significantly shorter in all four CD4+ subsets.

After removal of 4 bases from V and 4 bases from J, the junction contained 4 bases not matched to a gene. Germline V gene sequence: CDR1 SEHNR, CDR2 FQNEAQ (reference sequence). CDR3 length equals 13 residues. Sequenced material consisted of expressed TCRB transcripts (all of the isolated RNA was reverse transcribed). The protocol was immunoSEQ multiplex PCR, while the TCRdb copy is restricted to in-frame clones and leaves out a portion. Of 300,000 to 350,000 clones listed, about 13% are singletons. To note about this clone: Its antigen remains unidentified.

The origin of this receptor is a young woman with type 1 diabetes. This rearrangement joins TRBV7-9 to TRBJ2-7, with TRBD2 matching over 7 bases. Sample: naive CD4+ T cells from blood. This CDR3 reads CASSSSGAYEQYV. The DNA for the CDR3 is TGTGCCAGCAGCTCCAGCGGGGCATACGAGCAGTACGTC.